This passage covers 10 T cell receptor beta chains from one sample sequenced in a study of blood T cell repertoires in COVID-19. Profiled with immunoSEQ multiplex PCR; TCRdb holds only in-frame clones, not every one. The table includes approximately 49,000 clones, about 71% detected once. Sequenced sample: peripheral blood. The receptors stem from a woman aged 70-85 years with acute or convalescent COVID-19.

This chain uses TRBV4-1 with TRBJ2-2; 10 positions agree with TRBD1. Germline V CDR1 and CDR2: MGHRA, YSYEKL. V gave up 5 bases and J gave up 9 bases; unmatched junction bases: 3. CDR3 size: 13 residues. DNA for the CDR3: TGCGCCAGCAGCTCGACAGGGGGCTGGGAGCTGTTTTTT. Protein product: CASSSTGGWELFF.

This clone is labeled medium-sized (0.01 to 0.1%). The chain's CDR3 is CASTSLAGGLETQYF. DNA of the CDR3: TGTGCCAGCACATCTCTAGCGGGGGGGTTGGAGACCCAGTACTTC. The chain combines TRBV25-1 with TRBJ2-5; TRBD2 matches 12 bases. CDR1 and CDR2 from the germline V gene are MGHDK and SYGVNS. V lost 7 bases and J lost 5; bases outside the gene matches: 8. CDR3 length equals 15 residues.

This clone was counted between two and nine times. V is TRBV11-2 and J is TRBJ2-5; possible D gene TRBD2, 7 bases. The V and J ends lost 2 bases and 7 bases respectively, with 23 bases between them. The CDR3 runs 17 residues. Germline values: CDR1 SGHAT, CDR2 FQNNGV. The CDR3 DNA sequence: TGTGCCAGCAGCTTACCTCGTGGGCGGGGGCTCCAATTGACCCAGTACTTC. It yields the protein CASSLPRGRGLQLTQYF.

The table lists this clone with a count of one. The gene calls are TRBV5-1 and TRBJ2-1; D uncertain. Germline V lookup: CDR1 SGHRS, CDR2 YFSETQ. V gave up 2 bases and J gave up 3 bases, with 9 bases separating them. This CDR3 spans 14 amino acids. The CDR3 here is CASSFRPGYNEQFF. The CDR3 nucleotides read TGCGCCAGCAGCTTTCGGCCAGGCTACAATGAGCAGTTCTTC.

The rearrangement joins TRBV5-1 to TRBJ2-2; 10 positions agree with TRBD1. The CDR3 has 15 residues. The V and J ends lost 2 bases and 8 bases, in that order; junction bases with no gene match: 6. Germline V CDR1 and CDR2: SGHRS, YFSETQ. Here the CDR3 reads CASSFGQGDIGELFF. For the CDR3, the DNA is TGCGCCAGCAGCTTTGGACAGGGGGATATAGGGGAGCTGTTTTTT. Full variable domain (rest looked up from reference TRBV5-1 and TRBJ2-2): KAGVTQTPRYLIKTRGQQVTLSCSPISGHRSVSWYQQTPGQGLQFLFEYFSETQRNKGNFPGRFSGRQFSNSRSEMNVSTLELGDSALYLCASSFGQGDIGELFFGEGSRLTVL.

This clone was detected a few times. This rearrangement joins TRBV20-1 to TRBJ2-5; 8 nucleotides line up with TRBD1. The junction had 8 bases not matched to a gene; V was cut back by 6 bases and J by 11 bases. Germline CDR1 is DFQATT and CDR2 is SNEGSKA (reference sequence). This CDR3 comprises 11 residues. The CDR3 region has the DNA TGCAGTGCATCAAGACAGGGGTCTCAGTACTTC. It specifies CSASRQGSQYF.

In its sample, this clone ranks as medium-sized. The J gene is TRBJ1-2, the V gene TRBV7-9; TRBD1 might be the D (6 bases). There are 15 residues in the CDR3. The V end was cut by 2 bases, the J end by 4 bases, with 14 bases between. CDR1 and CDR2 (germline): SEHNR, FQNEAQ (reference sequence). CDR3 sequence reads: CASSLQGIGGYGYTF. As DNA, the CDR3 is TGTGCCAGCAGCTTACAGGGGATTGGCGGCTATGGCTACACCTTC. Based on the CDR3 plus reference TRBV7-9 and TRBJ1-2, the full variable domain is DTGVSQNPRHKITKRGQNVTFRCDPISEHNRLYWYRQTLGQGPEFLTYFQNEAQLEKSRLLSDRFSAERPKGSFSTLEIQRTEQGDSAMYLCASSLQGIGGYGYTFGSGTRLTVV.

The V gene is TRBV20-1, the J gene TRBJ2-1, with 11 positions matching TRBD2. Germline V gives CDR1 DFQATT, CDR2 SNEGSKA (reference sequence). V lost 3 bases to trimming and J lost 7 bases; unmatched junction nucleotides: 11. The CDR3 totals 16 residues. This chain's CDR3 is CSASRFSGGARNEQFF. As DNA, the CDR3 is TGCAGTGCTAGTAGGTTTAGCGGGGGGGCCAGGAATGAGCAGTTCTTC.

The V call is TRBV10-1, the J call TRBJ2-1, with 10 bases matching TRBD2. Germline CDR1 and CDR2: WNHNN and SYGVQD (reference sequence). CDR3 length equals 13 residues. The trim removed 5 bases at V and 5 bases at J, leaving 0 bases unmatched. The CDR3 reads CASSLAGDNEQFF. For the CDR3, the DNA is TGCGCCAGCAGTCTAGCGGGGGACAATGAGCAGTTCTTC.

CDR3 amino acids: CAISERRVEESEKLFF. CDR3 nucleotide sequence: TGTGCCATCAGTGAGAGGAGGGTAGAAGAGAGTGAAAAACTGTTTTTT. The V call is TRBV10-3, the J call TRBJ1-4; unclear D gene. The V gene's germline CDR1 is ENHRY and CDR2 SYGVKD. The CDR3 extends over 16 amino acids. The V end was cut by 2 bases, the J end by 7 bases, with 17 bases between.